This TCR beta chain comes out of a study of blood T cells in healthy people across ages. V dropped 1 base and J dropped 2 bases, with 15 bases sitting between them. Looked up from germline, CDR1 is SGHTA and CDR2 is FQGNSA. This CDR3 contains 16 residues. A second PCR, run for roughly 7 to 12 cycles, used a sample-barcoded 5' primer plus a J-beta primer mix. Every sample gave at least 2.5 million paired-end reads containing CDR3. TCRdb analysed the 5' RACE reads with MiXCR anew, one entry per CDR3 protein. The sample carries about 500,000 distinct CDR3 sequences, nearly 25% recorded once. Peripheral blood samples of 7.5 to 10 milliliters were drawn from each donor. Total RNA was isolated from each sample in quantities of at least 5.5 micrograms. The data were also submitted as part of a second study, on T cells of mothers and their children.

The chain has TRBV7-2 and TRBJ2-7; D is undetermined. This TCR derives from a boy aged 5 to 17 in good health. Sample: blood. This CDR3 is CASSLGGAQAAYEQYF. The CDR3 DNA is TGTGCCAGCAGCTTAGGAGGTGCCCAGGCGGCCTACGAGCAGTACTTC.